The entry below gives a single T cell receptor (beta chain) sequence along with its context. The sample is drawn from a study of cytomegalovirus exposure and HLA in healthy donors. 60 Vbeta and 13 Jbeta primers were used in PCR. Measured with immunoSEQ multiplex PCR; TCRdb has only the in-frame clones, and not every one. This repertoire includes roughly 30,000 clones. This CDR3 is 14 amino acids long. V was pared by 7 bases and J by 3 bases, with 7 bases of the junction left unmatched. Germline V CDR1 and CDR2: SGHTA, FQGNSA. The specimen was PBMCs. This sequence joins TRBV7-2 and TRBJ2-3; 7 bases match TRBD2. This TCR derives from a middle-aged woman in good health and CMV-seropositive. CDR3 coding DNA: TGTGCCAGCAAGAAGGCGGGAGTTACAGATACGCAGTATTTT. It specifies CASKKAGVTDTQYF.